This T cell receptor beta chain was identified in a study of neurological immune-mediated disorders. Whole-study findings and limits: Sharing of CDR3 amino acid sequences among expanded clones across subjects was absent, suggesting private repertoires in all groups. The most TCR clonal expansion was seen in HTLV-1-associated myelopathy, whereas the least was seen in multiple sclerosis, below the level in healthy controls.

5'RACE generated cDNA with 10-nucleotide random UMIs. TCRdb passed the 5' RACE reads through MiXCR, listing each CDR3 protein once. The sample includes some 60,000 distinct CDR3 sequences, about 10% of them seen just once. A note on this clonotype: What it binds is not known. Since a much larger clone is just one base distant, this may be a read error.

The CDR3 has 14 amino acids. V was pared by 5 bases and J by 4 bases, with 11 bases between. Time point specified: longitudinal time-point 1 (baseline). The unsorted libraries were produced from 2 million PBMCs held at -80 C. V is TRBV12-3 or TRBV12-4 and J is TRBJ1-4, with D possibly being TRBD1 (5 bases). The sequence was collected from a male donor with HTLV-1-associated myelopathy (HAM/TSP). Input material: PBMCs. The CDR3 nucleotides read TGTGCCAGCAGTGGTGACAGTGATAATGAAAAACTGTTTTTT. It encodes CASSGDSDNEKLFF.